A selection of T cell receptor beta chains follows, all from one sample in a study of technical replicates of blood from a few donors. Sequencing used immunoSEQ multiplex PCR; TCRdb keeps in-frame clones, though not all of them. The table shows 65,000 to 95,000 clones, with approximately 86% occurring only once. Sequenced sample: PBMCs. The receptors derive from a human donor in good health. Some clones in this sample may be carry-over from other donors' samples. Each CDR3 is given with its conserved first and last residue. A D gene is named only where the DNA matches it firmly. For some rows the clone size is stated as once, few or many, or as a class when expanded; others skip it.

>TRBV4-1|.|TRBJ1-1|.
CASSRDLQTEAFF
TGCGCCAGCAGCCGAGACTTACAGACTGAAGCTTTCTTT
>TRBV5-1|once|TRBJ2-5|TRBD1
CASSSPRTGAYQYF
TGCGCCAGCAGCAGCCCTAGGACAGGGGCTTACCAGTACTTC
>TRBV11-2|.|TRBJ2-7|TRBD2
CASSLDAAGGGYEQYF
TGTGCCAGCAGCTTAGATGCAGCGGGAGGAGGATACGAGCAGTACTTC
>TRBV2|.|TRBJ2-2|TRBD1
CARGDRLNTGELFF
TGTGCCAGGGGGGACAGACTAAACACCGGGGAGCTGTTTTTT
>TRBV29-1|.|TRBJ1-4|TRBD1
CSVEDSGGPNEKLFF
TGCAGCGTTGAAGATTCAGGGGGGCCTAATGAAAAACTGTTTTTT
>TRBV19|.|TRBJ1-1|.
CASNSGVEAFF
TGTGCCAGTAACTCAGGGGTGGAAGCTTTCTTT
>TRBV12-5|few|TRBJ2-6|.
CASGFRGANVLTF
TGTGCTAGTGGTTTTCGGGGGGCCAACGTCCTGACTTTC
>TRBV30|.|TRBJ2-7|.
CAWNPWGDASGNYEQYF
TGTGCCTGGAACCCTTGGGGGGACGCGTCCGGGAACTACGAGCAGTACTTC
>TRBV7-2|.|TRBJ2-7|TRBD1
CASSLAAGGYEQYF
TGTGCCAGCAGCTTAGCGGCAGGGGGCTACGAGCAGTACTTC
>TRBV29-1|.|TRBJ2-7|.
CSVEGLADSYEQYF
TGCAGCGTGGAGGGCTTGGCGGATTCCTACGAGCAGTACTTC
>TRBV5-1|.|TRBJ1-2|.
CASSLFGGLTQDYGYTF
TGCGCCAGCAGCTTGTTCGGGGGACTCACCCAGGACTATGGCTACACCTTC
>TRBV7-3|.|TRBJ2-1|TRBD1
CASSIDRGRGQFF
TGTGCCAGCAGCATCGACAGGGGGCGCGGGCAGTTCTTC
>TRBV4-2|.|TRBJ2-7|TRBD2
CASSQESGLAGGRNEQYF
TGTGCCAGCAGCCAAGAGAGCGGTCTAGCGGGAGGGCGTAACGAGCAGTACTTC
>TRBV6-5|.|TRBJ2-7|.
CASSYSQGQPYF
TGTGCCAGCAGTTACTCGCAGGGACAACCGTACTTC
>TRBV4-2|once|TRBJ2-7|TRBD2
CASRPYAGEQGEQYF
TGTGCCAGCAGACCTTACGCGGGAGAACAAGGCGAGCAGTACTTC
>TRBV7-2|.|TRBJ1-1|.
CASTSRPGGEAFF
TGTGCCAGCACCTCCCGCCCGGGGGGGGAAGCTTTCTTT
>TRBV9|.|TRBJ2-1|TRBD2
CASTKGAGGPYNEQFF
TGTGCCAGCACCAAGGGGGCGGGAGGGCCCTACAATGAGCAGTTCTTC
>TRBV30|once|TRBJ1-2|TRBD1
CAWINTGGVYGYTF
TGTGCCTGGATCAACACAGGGGGAGTCTATGGCTACACCTTC
>TRBV9|.|TRBJ2-1|TRBD2
CASDGGANEQFF
TGTGCCTCCGACGGGGGGGCAAATGAGCAGTTCTTC
>TRBV11-3|.|TRBJ2-1|.
CASSLVSGAYNEQFF
TGTGCCAGCAGCTTAGTCAGCGGAGCTTACAATGAGCAGTTCTTC
>TRBV7-2|once|TRBJ2-5|TRBD1
CASSVGQVEKTQYF
TGTGCCAGCAGCGTAGGACAGGTCGAGAAGACCCAGTACTTC
>TRBV21-1|.|TRBJ1-6|.
CASSTIPGEDREGLNSPLHF
TGTGCCAGCAGCACAATCCCCGGGGAGGACAGGGAAGGTCTTAATTCACCCCTCCACTTT